A single sample is the source of the 8 T cell receptor beta chains below, sequenced in a study of blood T cell repertoires in COVID-19. Sequenced by immunoSEQ multiplex PCR; TCRdb stores in-frame clones only, minus some. In the table there are about 250,000 clones, roughly 90% of which are singletons. The sequencing input was PBMCs or T cells enriched from blood (not recorded which). The receptors here all came from a woman aged 25-40 years with acute COVID-19.

The chain carries TRBV28 and TRBJ2-4; D uncertain. CDR1 and CDR2 from the germline V gene are MDHEN and SYDVKM. The CDR3 loop spans 15 amino acids. V was cut by 2 bases and J by 1 base, with 9 bases left in between. The CDR3 here is CASSLTGIAKNIQYF. The CDR3 bases are TGTGCCAGCAGTTTAACCGGTATCGCCAAAAACATTCAGTACTTC.

This rearrangement joins TRBV30 to TRBJ1-6; 7 bases are a match to TRBD1. The CDR3 runs to 12 residues. V dropped 5 bases and J dropped 5; count of bases not matched to a gene: 0. Germline CDR1 and CDR2: GTSNPN and SVGIG (reference sequence). The CDR3 DNA sequence: TGTGCCTGGGACAGGGATAATTCACCCCTCCACTTT. This codes for CAWDRDNSPLHF.

The CDR3 is CASSLNPGQKGAEQFF. CDR3 in DNA: TGTGCCAGCAGCCTAAACCCGGGACAAAAAGGGGCTGAGCAGTTCTTC. The J gene is TRBJ2-1, the V gene TRBV11-2, with a weak D call TRBD1 (6 bases). Between the trimmed V and J ends, which lost 5 bases and 9 bases, there was a span of 23 bases. Looked up from germline, CDR1 is SGHAT and CDR2 is FQNNGV. The CDR3 is made up of 16 amino acids.

The V gene is TRBV30, the J gene TRBJ1-5, with D perhaps TRBD1 (6 bases). The CDR3 contains 16 residues. CDR1 and CDR2 (germline): GTSNPN, SVGIG (reference sequence). The V and J ends lost 3 bases and 2 bases respectively, with 17 bases between them. CDR3 in amino acids: CAWSLPGPGGNQPQHF. CDR3 sequence (DNA): TGTGCCTGGAGCCTCCCCGGACCAGGGGGCAATCAGCCCCAGCATTTT.

The chain is built from TRBV5-6 and TRBJ2-7; D remains unclear. The V end lost 1 base, the J end lost 3 bases, and 5 bases lay between the germline ends. From germline, CDR1 is SGHDT and CDR2 YYEEEE. There are 12 residues in the CDR3. CDR3 DNA sequence: TGTGCCAGCAGCTTGAATAGCTACGAGCAGTACTTC. Its protein is CASSLNSYEQYF.

This clone was picked up a small number of times. This chain connects TRBV19 to TRBJ1-2; TRBD1 might be the D (5 bases). Germline V CDR1 and CDR2: LNHDA, SQIVND (reference sequence). With 5 bases removed from V and 8 bases from J, the gap between germline ends came to 15 bases. The CDR3 is made up of 13 amino acids. The chain's CDR3 is CASSPPAGRGYTF. The CDR3 DNA is TGTGCCAGTAGTCCTCCGGCAGGGCGCGGCTACACCTTC.

The chain is built from TRBV4-1 and TRBJ2-7; D remains unclear. Germline lookup yields CDR1 MGHRA and CDR2 YSYEKL. The V end lost 0 bases, the J end lost 4 bases, and 22 bases lay between the germline ends. This CDR3 contains 18 residues. CDR3 DNA sequence: TGCGCCAGCAGCCAAGATCGGAGTCTAAGTCCCCGATTTTACGAGCAGTACTTC. It codes for CASSQDRSLSPRFYEQYF.

The rearrangement uses TRBV9 and TRBJ2-5, with D maybe TRBD2 (6 bases). CDR3 length: 14 residues. Germline V lookup: CDR1 SGDLS, CDR2 YYNGEE. The ends were cut back, 4 bases at V and 7 bases at J, with 17 bases in the middle. This chain's CDR3 is CASSLTAGKGTQYF. The CDR3 DNA reads as TGTGCCAGCAGCCTCACGGCGGGGAAGGGGACCCAGTACTTC.